Following are 9 T cell receptor beta chains from one sample sequenced in a study of T-cell reconstitution after alpha-beta-depleted transplantation in children. For TCRbeta, the library was prepared with unique molecular identifiers. A single record per CDR3 protein comes from TCRdb applying MiXCR to the PCR reads. The sample lists about 690,000 distinct CDR3 sequences, about 15% occurring once. The sequencing here drew on PBMCs from the stem cell graft donor, taken from the stem cell graft. These TCRs come from a human donor who donated a stem cell graft to a child with acute myeloid leukemia.

This clonotype was recorded many times. This chain links TRBV29-1 with TRBJ2-1, with D perhaps matching TRBD2 (6 bases). Between the trimmed V and J ends, which lost 5 bases and 6 bases, there was a span of 14 bases. This CDR3 has 13 residues. Looked up from germline, CDR1 is SQVTM and CDR2 is ANQGSEA. CDR3 protein: CSVLRDFLNEQFF. Here the CDR3 DNA reads TGCAGCGTTCTCCGGGACTTCCTCAATGAGCAGTTCTTC.

The chain carries TRBV7-3 and TRBJ2-3, with 11 bases fitting TRBD2. CDR1 is SGHTA and CDR2 is FQGTGA in the germline V gene. The CDR3 has 16 residues. Trimming took 5 bases from V and 1 from J; bases not matched to a gene: 5. CDR3 in amino acids: CASSLTSGAGTDTQYF. CDR3 in DNA: TGTGCCAGCAGCCTGACTAGCGGGGCAGGCACAGATACGCAGTATTTT. Based on the CDR3 plus reference TRBV7-3 and TRBJ2-3, the full variable domain is GAGVSQTPSNKVTEKGKYVELRCDPISGHTALYWYRQSLGQGPEFLIYFQGTGAADDSGLPNDRFFAVRPEGSVSTLKIQRTERGDSAVYLCASSLTSGAGTDTQYFGPGTRLTVL.

This clonotype has a count of ten or more. This rearrangement joins TRBV20-1 to TRBJ2-3; D is unclear. CDR1 DFQATT and CDR2 SNEGSKA come from the germline V gene (reference sequence). The V end was cut by 1 base, the J end by 5 bases, with 4 bases between. The CDR3 has 11 residues. CDR3 loop: CSARAVDTQYF. CDR3 nucleotides: TGCAGTGCTAGAGCAGTAGATACGCAGTATTTT.

There are many counts of this clonotype. The V call is TRBV5-1, the J call TRBJ1-1, with TRBD1 matching 7 bases. The CDR3 is made up of 13 amino acids. V shed 2 bases and J 5 bases; nucleotides not matched to a gene: 3. CDR1 is SGHRS, CDR2 YFSETQ, per germline. The CDR3, as DNA: TGCGCCAGCAGCTTAACAGGGGTTACTGAAGCTTTCTTT. Translated: CASSLTGVTEAFF.

This clonotype was found a few times. V is TRBV7-2 and J is TRBJ2-4, with D possibly TRBD2 on 5 matching bases. The CDR3 has 15 residues. Germline CDR1 reads SGHTA; CDR2 reads FQGNSA. V lost 5 bases, J lost 6 bases, and 17 bases lay in between. The CDR3 loop is CASSPRAEEGNIQYF. For the CDR3, the DNA is TGTGCCAGCAGCCCCCGAGCGGAGGAAGGAAACATTCAGTACTTC. The whole variable domain, filled in from reference TRBV7-2 and TRBJ2-4, reads GAGVSQSPSNKVTEKGKDVELRCDPISGHTALYWYRQSLGQGLEFLIYFQGNSAPDKSGLPSDRFSAERTGGSVSTLTIQRTQQEDSAVYLCASSPRAEEGNIQYFGAGTRLSVL.

V gene TRBV20-1 combines with J gene TRBJ2-5; 12 nucleotides match TRBD2. Germline V gene data show CDR1 as DFQATT and CDR2 as SNEGSKA (reference sequence). CDR3 length: 16 amino acids. V lost 3 bases to trimming and J lost 5 bases; unmatched junction nucleotides: 10. The CDR3 region is CSARRASGGAVETQYF. DNA of the CDR3: TGCAGTGCTAGGAGGGCTAGCGGGGGGGCCGTGGAGACCCAGTACTTC.

The V and J genes are TRBV24-1 and TRBJ1-2; D is uncertain. Germline CDR1 is KGHDR and CDR2 is SFDVKD. V shed 6 bases and J shed 8 bases, with 9 bases lying between them. This CDR3 is 11 amino acids long. CDR3 protein: CATSSAAGYTF. CDR3 coding DNA: TGTGCCACCAGTTCCGCGGCGGGCTACACCTTC.

This chain uses TRBV27 with TRBJ1-4; D perhaps matches TRBD1 (5 bases). V gave up 3 bases and J gave up 0 bases, with 11 bases separating them. The CDR3 runs 16 residues. CDR1 and CDR2 from the germline V gene are MNHEY and SMNVEV (reference sequence). CDR3 sequence: CASSLNRIATNEKLFF. Here the CDR3 DNA reads TGTGCCAGCAGTTTGAACAGGATTGCAACTAATGAAAAACTGTTTTTT.

In this sample, this clonotype turned up many times. The chain is built from TRBV10-2 and TRBJ2-3; a possible D gene is TRBD1 (6 bases). Germline V gene lookup returns CDR1 WSHSY and CDR2 SAAADI. V shed 3 bases and J shed 2 bases, with 15 bases lying between them. The CDR3 loop spans 16 amino acids. In DNA form, the CDR3 reads TGCGCCAGCAGTGATAGGACAGCCCAGGACACAGATACGCAGTATTTT. Residues: CASSDRTAQDTDTQYF.